The 10 T cell receptor beta chains below all came from one sample that was sequenced in a study of OX40 agonist ivuxolimab in advanced cancers. Clones were read by immunoSEQ multiplex PCR, and TCRdb kept only the in-frame ones, dropping some. Altogether 40,000 to 55,000 clones are present, less than 90% being singletons, with the ten largest covering around 7%. The specimen was CD4+ or CD8+ T cells sorted from blood, collected in a trial of the OX40 agonist ivuxolimab. These receptor sequences come from an adult with an advanced solid tumor such as melanoma, head and neck, liver or kidney cancer.

The rearrangement links TRBV7-3 to TRBJ1-1; TRBD1 might be the D (5 bases). Germline V gene lookup returns CDR1 SGHTA and CDR2 FQGTGA. The CDR3 has 15 amino acids. Trimming stripped 5 bases from V and 0 bases from J, with 13 bases between. CDR3 residues: CASSGGGFMNTEAFF. CDR3 DNA: TGTGCCAGCAGCGGGGGTGGTTTCATGAACACTGAAGCTTTCTTT.

The chain couples TRBV4-2 to TRBJ1-5, with TRBD1 matching 7 bases. The CDR3 runs 16 residues. Germline V gene sequence: CDR1 LGHNA, CDR2 YNFKEQ. V lost 2 bases to trimming and J lost 2 bases; unmatched junction nucleotides: 6. CDR3 loop: CASSQWEGAGNQPQHF. The DNA of the CDR3 is TGTGCCAGCAGCCAATGGGAGGGGGCGGGCAATCAGCCCCAGCATTTT.

This clone was counted a single time. The chain uses TRBV27 and TRBJ2-4; possibly TRBD1 or TRBD2 for D (6 bases each). The germline CDR1 and CDR2 sequences are MNHEY and SMNVEV (reference sequence). The CDR3 loop spans 14 amino acids. V lost 6 bases to trimming and J lost 3 bases, with 12 bases between them. This CDR3 reads CASSPEGGKNIQYF. For the CDR3, the DNA is TGTGCCAGCAGCCCCGAGGGGGGCAAAAACATTCAGTACTTC.

This chain connects TRBV27 to TRBJ1-6, with TRBD1 as a possible D gene (6 bases). Trimming removed 3 bases at V and 6 bases at J, with 12 bases between. Germline V CDR1 and CDR2: MNHEY, SMNVEV (reference sequence). This CDR3 region has 15 residues. CDR3 coding DNA: TGTGCCAGCAGTTTTTGGGGACACAGTAATTCACCCCTCCACTTT. It specifies CASSFWGHSNSPLHF.

CDR3 amino acids: CASSPLSGVEAFF. CDR3 DNA sequence: TGTGCCAGCAGCCCACTGTCTGGGGTGGAGGCTTTCTTT. The chain has TRBV9 and TRBJ1-1, with unresolved D. The germline gives CDR1 SGDLS, CDR2 YYNGEE. This CDR3 has 13 residues. V was cut by 4 bases and J by 11 bases, with 18 bases left in between.

This rearrangement joins TRBV19 to TRBJ2-1; maybe TRBD1 (5 bases). CDR1 and CDR2 from the germline V gene are LNHDA and SQIVND (reference sequence). V lost 2 bases and J lost 9, with 11 bases in between. This CDR3 spans 13 amino acids. This CDR3 reads CASSIQGLAEQFF. The CDR3 DNA is TGTGCCAGTAGTATACAGGGTTTGGCTGAGCAGTTCTTC.

The chain has TRBV9 and TRBJ2-6, with D possibly being TRBD2 (6 bases). Germline loops: CDR1 SGDLS, CDR2 YYNGEE. The V end lost 0 bases, the J end lost 4 bases, and 11 bases lay between the germline ends. The CDR3 totals 16 residues. In nucleotides, the CDR3 is TGTGCCAGCAGCGTAGGTTGGGGGGTAGGGGCCAACGTCCTGACTTTC. Translating gives CASSVGWGVGANVLTF.

The V call is TRBV28, the J call TRBJ1-4, with D possibly matching TRBD1 (6 bases). The germline V and J ends were trimmed by 2 bases and 6 bases, with 13 bases remaining between them. The CDR3 extends over 15 amino acids. CDR1 MDHEN and CDR2 SYDVKM come from the germline V gene. The CDR3 DNA reads TGTGCCAGCAGTTTAACGGCAGGGGCGGATGAAAAACTGTTTTTT. This sequence encodes CASSLTAGADEKLFF.

The rearrangement uses TRBV6-6 and TRBJ2-1, with D hard to call. The V gene lost 6 bases and the J gene lost 11 bases, with 11 bases spanning the gap. The germline V gene has CDR1 MNHNY and CDR2 SVGAGI (reference sequence). The CDR3 contains 11 residues. Written as DNA, the CDR3 is TGTGCCAGCAGAGGACCTGAGAAGCAGTTCTTC. It is translated as CASRGPEKQFF.

V usage is TRBV9 and J usage is TRBJ1-4; no clear D. This CDR3 is 13 amino acids long. Trimming pared 0 bases from V and 8 bases from J, leaving 8 bases between. From germline, CDR1 is SGDLS and CDR2 YYNGEE. CDR3: CASSVVGEEKLFF. The CDR3 coding sequence is TGTGCCAGCAGCGTAGTTGGGGAAGAAAAACTGTTTTTT. Looking up the rest from reference TRBV9 and TRBJ1-4 gives the full variable domain: DSGVTQTPKHLITATGQRVTLRCSPRSGDLSVYWYQQSLDQGLQFLIQYYNGEERAKGNILERFSAQQFPDLHSELNLSSLELGDSALYFCASSVVGEEKLFFGSGTQLSVL.